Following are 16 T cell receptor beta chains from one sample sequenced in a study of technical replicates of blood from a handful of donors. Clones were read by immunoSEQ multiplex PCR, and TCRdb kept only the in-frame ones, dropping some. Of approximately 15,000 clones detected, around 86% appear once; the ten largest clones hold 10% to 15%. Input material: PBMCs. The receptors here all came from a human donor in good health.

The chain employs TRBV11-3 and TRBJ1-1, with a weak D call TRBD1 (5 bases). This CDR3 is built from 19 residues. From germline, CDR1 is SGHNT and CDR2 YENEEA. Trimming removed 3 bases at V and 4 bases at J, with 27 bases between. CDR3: CASSFIDLLVQGASTEAFF. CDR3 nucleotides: TGTGCCAGCAGCTTTATAGACCTGCTCGTTCAGGGTGCGAGCACTGAAGCTTTCTTT.

CDR3 in amino acids: CASSWGTANTEAFF. The CDR3 DNA follows: TGCGCCAGCAGCTGGGGGACAGCGAACACTGAAGCTTTCTTT. The gene calls are TRBV5-1 and TRBJ1-1; 7 positions match TRBD1. Per germline, CDR1 SGHRS and CDR2 YFSETQ. This CDR3 region has 14 residues. Losses at the gene ends were 3 bases for V and 1 base for J; bases not matched to a gene: 3. Full variable domain (missing parts from reference TRBV5-1 and TRBJ1-1): KAGVTQTPRYLIKTRGQQVTLSCSPISGHRSVSWYQQTPGQGLQFLFEYFSETQRNKGNFPGRFSGRQFSNSRSEMNVSTLELGDSALYLCASSWGTANTEAFFGQGTRLTVV.

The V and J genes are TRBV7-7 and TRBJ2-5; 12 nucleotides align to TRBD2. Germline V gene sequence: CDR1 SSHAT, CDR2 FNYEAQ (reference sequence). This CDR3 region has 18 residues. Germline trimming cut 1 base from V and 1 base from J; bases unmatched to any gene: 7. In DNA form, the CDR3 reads TGTGCCAGCAGCTTAGGCGGACTAGCGGGAATTGGCCAAGAGACCCAGTACTTC. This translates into CASSLGGLAGIGQETQYF.

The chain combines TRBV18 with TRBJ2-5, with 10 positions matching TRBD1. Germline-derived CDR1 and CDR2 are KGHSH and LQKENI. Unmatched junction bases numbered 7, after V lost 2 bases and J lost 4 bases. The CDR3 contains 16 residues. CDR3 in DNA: TGTGCCAGCTCACCAATTTCCGACAGGGGGCGAGAGACCCAGTACTTC. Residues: CASSPISDRGRETQYF.

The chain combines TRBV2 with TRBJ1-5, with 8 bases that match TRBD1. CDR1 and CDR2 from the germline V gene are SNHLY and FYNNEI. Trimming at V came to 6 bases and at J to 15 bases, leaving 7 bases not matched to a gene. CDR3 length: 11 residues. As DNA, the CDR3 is TGTGCCAGCAGCGACGACAGGGGCACGCATTTT. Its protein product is CASSDDRGTHF.

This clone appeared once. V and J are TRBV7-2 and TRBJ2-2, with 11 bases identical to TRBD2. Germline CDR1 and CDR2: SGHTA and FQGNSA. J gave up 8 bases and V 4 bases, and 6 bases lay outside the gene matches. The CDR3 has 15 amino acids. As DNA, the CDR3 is TGTGCCAGCAGCTGGGGACTAGCGGAGGGGGGGGAGCTGTTTTTT. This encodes CASSWGLAEGGELFF.

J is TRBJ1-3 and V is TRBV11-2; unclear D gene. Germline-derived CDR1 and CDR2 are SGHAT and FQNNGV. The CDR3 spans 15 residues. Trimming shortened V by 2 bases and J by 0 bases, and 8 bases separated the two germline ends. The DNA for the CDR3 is TGTGCCAGCAGCTTACAGCGAATCTCTGGAAACACCATATATTTT. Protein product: CASSLQRISGNTIYF.

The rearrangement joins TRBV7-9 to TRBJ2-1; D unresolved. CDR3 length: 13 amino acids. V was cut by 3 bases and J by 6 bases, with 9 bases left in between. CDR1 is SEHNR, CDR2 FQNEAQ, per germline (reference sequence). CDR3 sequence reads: CASSLGVGNEQFF. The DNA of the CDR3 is TGTGCCAGCAGCTTGGGCGTCGGCAATGAGCAGTTCTTC.

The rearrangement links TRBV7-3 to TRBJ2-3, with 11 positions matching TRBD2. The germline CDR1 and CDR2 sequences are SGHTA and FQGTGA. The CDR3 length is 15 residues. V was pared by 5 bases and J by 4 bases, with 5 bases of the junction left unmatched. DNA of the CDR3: TGTGCCAGCAGCCCACTAGCGGGAGCCCCAGATACGCAGTATTTT. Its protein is CASSPLAGAPDTQYF.

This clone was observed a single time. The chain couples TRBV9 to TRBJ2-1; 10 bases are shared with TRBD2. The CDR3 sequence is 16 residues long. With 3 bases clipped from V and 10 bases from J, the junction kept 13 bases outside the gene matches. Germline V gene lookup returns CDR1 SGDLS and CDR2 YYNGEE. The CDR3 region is CASSDAGLATRREQFF. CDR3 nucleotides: TGTGCCAGCAGCGACGCGGGACTAGCGACCCGCAGGGAGCAGTTCTTC.

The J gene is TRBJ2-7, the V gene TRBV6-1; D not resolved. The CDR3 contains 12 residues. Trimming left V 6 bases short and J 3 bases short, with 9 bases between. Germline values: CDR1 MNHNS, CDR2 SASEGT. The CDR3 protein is CASSGLYYEQYF. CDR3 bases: TGTGCCAGCAGCGGTCTCTACTACGAGCAGTACTTC.

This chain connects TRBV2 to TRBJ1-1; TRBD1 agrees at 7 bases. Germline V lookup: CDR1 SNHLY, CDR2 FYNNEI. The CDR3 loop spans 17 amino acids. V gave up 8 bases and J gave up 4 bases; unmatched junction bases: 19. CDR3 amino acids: CASVAGRDSLIGTEAFF. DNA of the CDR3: TGTGCCAGCGTGGCCGGTAGGGACAGCTTGATCGGCACTGAAGCTTTCTTT.

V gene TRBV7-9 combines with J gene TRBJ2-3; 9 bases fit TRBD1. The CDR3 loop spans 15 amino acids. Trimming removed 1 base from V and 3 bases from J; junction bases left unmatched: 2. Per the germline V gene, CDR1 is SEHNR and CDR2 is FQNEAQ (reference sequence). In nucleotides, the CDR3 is TGTGCCAGCAGCTTAGGGACAGGGGATACAGATACGCAGTATTTT. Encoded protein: CASSLGTGDTDTQYF.

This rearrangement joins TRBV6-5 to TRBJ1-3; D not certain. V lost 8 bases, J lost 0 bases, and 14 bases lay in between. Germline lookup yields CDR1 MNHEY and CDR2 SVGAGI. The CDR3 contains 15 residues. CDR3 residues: CASRRSRGSGNTIYF. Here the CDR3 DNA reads TGTGCCAGCCGTCGGAGCAGAGGCTCTGGAAACACCATATATTTT.

CDR3 DNA sequence: TGCAGCGTTGAGGTGCGCGGAGCCAAAAACATTCAGTACTTC. It encodes CSVEVRGAKNIQYF. The chain recombines TRBV29-1 with TRBJ2-4; no definite D call. V was pared by 3 bases and J by 0 bases, with 9 bases between. Germline V gene sequence: CDR1 SQVTM, CDR2 ANQGSEA. The CDR3 totals 14 residues.

This chain's CDR3 is CASRGTSGRFPYNEQFF. As DNA, the CDR3 is TGTGCCAGCAGGGGGACTAGCGGGAGGTTCCCCTACAATGAGCAGTTCTTC. The chain couples TRBV2 to TRBJ2-1; 15 nucleotides align to TRBD2. Germline V gene lookup returns CDR1 SNHLY and CDR2 FYNNEI. The CDR3 length is 17 residues. After removal of 6 bases from V and 2 bases from J, the junction contained 5 bases not matched to a gene.